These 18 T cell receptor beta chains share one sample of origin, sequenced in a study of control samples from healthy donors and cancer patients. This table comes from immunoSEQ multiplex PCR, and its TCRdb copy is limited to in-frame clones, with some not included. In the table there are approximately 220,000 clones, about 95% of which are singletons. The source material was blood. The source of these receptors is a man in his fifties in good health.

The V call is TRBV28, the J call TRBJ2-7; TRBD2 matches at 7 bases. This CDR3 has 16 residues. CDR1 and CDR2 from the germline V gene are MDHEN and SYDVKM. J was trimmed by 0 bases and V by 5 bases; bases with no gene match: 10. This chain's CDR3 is CASSLKRGPSSYEQYF. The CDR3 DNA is TGTGCCAGCAGTCTTAAGCGGGGCCCTAGCTCCTACGAGCAGTACTTC.

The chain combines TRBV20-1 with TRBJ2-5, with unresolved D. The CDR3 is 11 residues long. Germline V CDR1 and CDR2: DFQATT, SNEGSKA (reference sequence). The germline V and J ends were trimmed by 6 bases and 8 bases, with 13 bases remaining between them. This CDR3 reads CSAFDVPTQYF. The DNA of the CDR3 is TGCAGTGCCTTCGATGTTCCAACCCAGTACTTC.

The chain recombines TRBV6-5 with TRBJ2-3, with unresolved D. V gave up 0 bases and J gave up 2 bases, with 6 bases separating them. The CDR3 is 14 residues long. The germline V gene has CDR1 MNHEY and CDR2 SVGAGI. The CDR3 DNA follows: TGTGCCAGCAGTTACTCGAAGGTCACAGATACGCAGTATTTT. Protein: CASSYSKVTDTQYF.

CDR3 loop: CAISESARGYGYTF. CDR3 bases: TGTGCCATCAGTGAGTCCGCCAGGGGCTATGGCTACACCTTC. V is TRBV10-3 and J is TRBJ1-2; D possibly corresponds to TRBD1 (6 bases). V shed 0 bases and J shed 4 bases, with 9 bases lying between them. In germline, CDR1 is ENHRY, CDR2 SYGVKD. This CDR3 is built from 14 residues.

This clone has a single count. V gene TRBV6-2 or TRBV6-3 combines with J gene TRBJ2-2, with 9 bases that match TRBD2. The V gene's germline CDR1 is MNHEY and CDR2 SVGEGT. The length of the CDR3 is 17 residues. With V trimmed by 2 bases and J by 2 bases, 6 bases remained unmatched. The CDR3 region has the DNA TGTGCCAGCAGTTACGTGGCGGGACTAGCCAACACCGGGGAGCTGTTTTTT. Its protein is CASSYVAGLANTGELFF.

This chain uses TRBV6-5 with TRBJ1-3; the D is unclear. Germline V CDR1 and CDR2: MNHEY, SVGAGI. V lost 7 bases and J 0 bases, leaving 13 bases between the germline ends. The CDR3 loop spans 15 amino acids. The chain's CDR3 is CASKLGVSSGNTIYF. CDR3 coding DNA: TGTGCCAGCAAGCTGGGCGTGAGCTCTGGAAACACCATATATTTT.

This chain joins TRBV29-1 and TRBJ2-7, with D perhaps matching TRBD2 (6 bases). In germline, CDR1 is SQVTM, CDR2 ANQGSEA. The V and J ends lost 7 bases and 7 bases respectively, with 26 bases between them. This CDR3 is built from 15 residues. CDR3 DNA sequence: TGCAGCGCCCACCCGGCAGATGGGAGGTGGTTAGAGCAGTACGTC. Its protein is CSAHPADGRWLEQYV.

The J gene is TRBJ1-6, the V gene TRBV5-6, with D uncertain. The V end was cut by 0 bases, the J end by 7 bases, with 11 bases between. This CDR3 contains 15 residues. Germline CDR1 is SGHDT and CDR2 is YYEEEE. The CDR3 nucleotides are TGTGCCAGCAGCTTGGACGGAAGGAGGAATTCACCCCTCCACTTT. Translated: CASSLDGRRNSPLHF.

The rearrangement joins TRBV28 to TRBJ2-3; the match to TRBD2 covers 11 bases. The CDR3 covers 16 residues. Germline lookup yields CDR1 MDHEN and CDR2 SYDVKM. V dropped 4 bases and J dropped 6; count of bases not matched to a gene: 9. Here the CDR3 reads CASSSYLAGGIDTQYF. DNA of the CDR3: TGTGCCAGCAGTTCCTACCTAGCGGGGGGAATTGATACGCAGTATTTT.

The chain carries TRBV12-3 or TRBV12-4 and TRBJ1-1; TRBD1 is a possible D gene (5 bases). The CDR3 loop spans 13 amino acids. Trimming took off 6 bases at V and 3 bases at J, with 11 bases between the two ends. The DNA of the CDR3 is TGTGCCAGCAGCATTACGGGGCACACTGAAGCTTTCTTT. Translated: CASSITGHTEAFF.

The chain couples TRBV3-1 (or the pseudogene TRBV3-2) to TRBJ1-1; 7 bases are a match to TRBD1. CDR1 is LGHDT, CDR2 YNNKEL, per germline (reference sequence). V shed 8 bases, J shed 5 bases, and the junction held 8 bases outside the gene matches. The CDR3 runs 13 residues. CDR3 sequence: CASRARGRTEAFF. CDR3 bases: TGTGCCAGCCGGGCGAGGGGGCGAACTGAAGCTTTCTTT.

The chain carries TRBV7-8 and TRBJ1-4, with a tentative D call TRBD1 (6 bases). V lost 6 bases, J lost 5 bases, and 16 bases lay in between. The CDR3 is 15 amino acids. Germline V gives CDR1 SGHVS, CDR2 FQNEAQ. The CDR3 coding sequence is TGTGCCAGCAGGTCCTGGGGGGACAAAAATGAAAAACTGTTTTTT. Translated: CASRSWGDKNEKLFF.

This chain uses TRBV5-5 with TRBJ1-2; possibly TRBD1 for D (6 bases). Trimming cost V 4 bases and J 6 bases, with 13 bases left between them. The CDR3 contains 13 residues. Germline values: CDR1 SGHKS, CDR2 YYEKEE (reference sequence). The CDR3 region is CASSPGRGDGYTF. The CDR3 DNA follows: TGTGCCAGCAGCCCCGGGAGGGGGGATGGCTACACCTTC.

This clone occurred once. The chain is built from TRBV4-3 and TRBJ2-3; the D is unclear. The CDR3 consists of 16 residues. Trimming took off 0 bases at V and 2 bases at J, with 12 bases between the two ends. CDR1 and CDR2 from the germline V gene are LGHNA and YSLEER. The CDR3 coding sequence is TGCGCCAGCAGCCAAGAGTGGAGACACAACACAGATACGCAGTATTTT. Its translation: CASSQEWRHNTDTQYF.

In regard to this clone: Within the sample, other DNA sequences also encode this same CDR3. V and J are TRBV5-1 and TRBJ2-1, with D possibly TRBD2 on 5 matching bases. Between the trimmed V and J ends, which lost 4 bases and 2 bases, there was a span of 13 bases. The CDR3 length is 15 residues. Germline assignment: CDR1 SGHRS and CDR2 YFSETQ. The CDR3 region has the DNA TGCGCCAGCAGCCCGACGGGGAGTGCCTACAATGAGCAGTTCTTC. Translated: CASSPTGSAYNEQFF.

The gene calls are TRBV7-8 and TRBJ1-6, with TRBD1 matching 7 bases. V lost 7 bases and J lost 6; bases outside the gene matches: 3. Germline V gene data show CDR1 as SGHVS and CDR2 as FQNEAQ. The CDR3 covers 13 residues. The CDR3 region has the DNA TGTGCCAGCACAGGGACAGCTAATTCACCCCTCCACTTT. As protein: CASTGTANSPLHF.

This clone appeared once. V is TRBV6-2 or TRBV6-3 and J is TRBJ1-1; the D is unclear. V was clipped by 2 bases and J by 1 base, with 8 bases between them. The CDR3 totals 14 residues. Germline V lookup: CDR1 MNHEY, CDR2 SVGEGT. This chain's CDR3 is CASSYPSGNTEAFF. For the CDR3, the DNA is TGTGCCAGCAGTTACCCCAGCGGGAACACTGAAGCTTTCTTT.

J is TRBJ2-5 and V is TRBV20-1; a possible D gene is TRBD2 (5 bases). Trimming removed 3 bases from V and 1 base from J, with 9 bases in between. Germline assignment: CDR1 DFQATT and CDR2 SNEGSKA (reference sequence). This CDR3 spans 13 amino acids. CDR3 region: CSASGGPQETQYF. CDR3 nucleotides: TGCAGTGCTAGTGGCGGGCCCCAAGAGACCCAGTACTTC.